This T cell receptor beta chain is from a study of blood T cell repertoires in COVID-19. The overall study: Specimens from acute and convalescent COVID-19 originated in the United States, Italy and Spain. T cells, B-cell-depleted T cells, or PBMCs supplied cDNA or gDNA.

With 2 bases clipped from V and 4 bases from J, the junction kept 5 bases outside the gene matches. The CDR3 sequence is 15 residues long. The germline V gene encodes CDR1 MNHEY and CDR2 SVGAGI. In the original analysis: Estimation of nucleated cell counts relied on the amplification of reference gene primers. Produced via immunoSEQ multiplex PCR; TCRdb's table is partial and in-frame only. V, J and clone size reflect that table, while D and trimming were determined from the DNA. The repertoire has around 110,000 clones, more than 80% of them found once; the top ten carry more than 13%. The chain joins TRBV6-5 to TRBJ1-1; 9 positions agree with TRBD1. The sequencing sample was made of peripheral blood. This TCR was sampled from a woman aged 55 to 70 with acute or convalescent COVID-19. The CDR3 is CASSYPGQGGTEAFF. The DNA for the CDR3 is TGTGCCAGCAGTTACCCGGGACAGGGCGGCACTGAAGCTTTCTTT.